Listed below are T cell receptor beta chains from one sample, sequenced in a study of blood T cell repertoires in COVID-19. Sequenced by immunoSEQ multiplex PCR; TCRdb stores in-frame clones only, minus some. The sample holds approximately 80,000 clones, roughly four fifths seen once. Material: peripheral blood. These receptor sequences come from a man aged 55 to 69 with acute or convalescent COVID-19. The conserved cysteine and the conserved F or W are not part of the CDR3 here. Clone size appears in some rows only: once, few, many, or a class for an expanded clone.

J gene,clone size,V gene,CDR3 protein
TRBJ1-1,-,TRBV12-3/TRBV12-4,ASSTMATPAF
TRBJ2-1,once,TRBV6-4,ASRTSASSYNEQF
TRBJ1-1,-,TRBV7-8,ASSLVDSRGEAF
TRBJ2-1,-,TRBV4-1,ASSSSGLAGLFRSENNEQF
TRBJ1-1,-,TRBV10-3,AISTGTGGTEAF
TRBJ1-4,-,TRBV4-2,ASSQEGTGSSEKLF
TRBJ2-3,-,TRBV24-1,ATSDVTGVRTDTQY
TRBJ2-3,-,TRBV5-4,ASSIGQNPDTQY
TRBJ2-7,-,TRBV29-1,SVEAPGRNEQY
TRBJ2-1,few,TRBV5-1,ASSGRTGGDEQF
TRBJ1-5,-,TRBV28,ASTGGPSRRAGSNQPQH
TRBJ1-2,-,TRBV30,AWSARWGYT
TRBJ1-2,-,TRBV24-1,ATSDSHAGSDIYGYT
TRBJ1-5,-,TRBV6-1,ASSESGRGHNQPQH
TRBJ1-1,-,TRBV3-1/TRBV3-2,ASSQEWRVVAF